The clone carrying this TCR beta chain was observed a few times. There are 14 residues in the CDR3. The germline V gene encodes CDR1 SGHNT and CDR2 YYREEE (reference sequence). V was cut by 0 bases and J by 7 bases, with 10 bases left in between. The sample comes from a study of blood T cell repertoires in COVID-19. TCRdb's table, derived via immunoSEQ multiplex PCR, lists solely in-frame clones and lacks some. This sample has 100,000 to 150,000 clones, with roughly nine tenths found just once. The TCR comes from a man between 65 and 79 years old who had recovered from COVID-19. The V gene is TRBV5-4, the J gene TRBJ1-4; D possibly corresponds to TRBD1 (6 bases). Material for sequencing was peripheral blood. The CDR3 sequence: CASSLGAGAEKLFF. The CDR3 bases are TGTGCCAGCAGCTTGGGGGCGGGGGCTGAAAAACTGTTTTTT.